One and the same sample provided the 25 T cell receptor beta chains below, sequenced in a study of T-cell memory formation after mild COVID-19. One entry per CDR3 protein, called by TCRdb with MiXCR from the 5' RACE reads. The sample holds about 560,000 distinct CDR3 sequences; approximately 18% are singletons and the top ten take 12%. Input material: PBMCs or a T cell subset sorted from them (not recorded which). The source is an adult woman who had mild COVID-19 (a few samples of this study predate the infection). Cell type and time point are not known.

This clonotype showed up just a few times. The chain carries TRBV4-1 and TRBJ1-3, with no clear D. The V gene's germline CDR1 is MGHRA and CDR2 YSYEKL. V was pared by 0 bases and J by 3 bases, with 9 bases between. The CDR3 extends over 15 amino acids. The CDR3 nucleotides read TGCGCCAGCAGCCAAGAGGGCAGAGATGGAAACACCATATATTTT. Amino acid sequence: CASSQEGRDGNTIYF.

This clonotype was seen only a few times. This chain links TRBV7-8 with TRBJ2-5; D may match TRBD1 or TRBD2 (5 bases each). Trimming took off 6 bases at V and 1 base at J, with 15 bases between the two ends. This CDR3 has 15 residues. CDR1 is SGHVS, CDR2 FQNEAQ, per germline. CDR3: CASRPIIGAQETQYF. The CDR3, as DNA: TGTGCCAGCAGGCCAATCATCGGGGCCCAAGAGACCCAGTACTTC. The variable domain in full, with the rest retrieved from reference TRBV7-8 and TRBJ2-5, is GAGVSQSPRYKVAKRGQDVALRCDPISGHVSLFWYQQALGQGPEFLTYFQNEAQLDKSGLPSDRFFAERPEGSVSTLKIQRTQQEDSAVYLCASRPIIGAQETQYFGPGTRLLVL.

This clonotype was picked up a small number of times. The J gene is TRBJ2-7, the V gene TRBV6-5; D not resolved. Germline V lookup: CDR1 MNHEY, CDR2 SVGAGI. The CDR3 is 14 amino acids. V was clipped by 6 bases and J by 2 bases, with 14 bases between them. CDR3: CASRPDRVAYEQYF. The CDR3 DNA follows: TGTGCCAGCAGGCCCGACCGGGTGGCCTACGAGCAGTACTTC.

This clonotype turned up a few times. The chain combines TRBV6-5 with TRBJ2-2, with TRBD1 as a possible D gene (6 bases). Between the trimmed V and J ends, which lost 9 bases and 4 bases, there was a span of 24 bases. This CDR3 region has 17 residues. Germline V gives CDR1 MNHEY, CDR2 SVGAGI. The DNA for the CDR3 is TGTGCCAGGGCCTCGATCGTGGGGGCGTCGGGCACCGGGGAGCTGTTTTTT. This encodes CARASIVGASGTGELFF.

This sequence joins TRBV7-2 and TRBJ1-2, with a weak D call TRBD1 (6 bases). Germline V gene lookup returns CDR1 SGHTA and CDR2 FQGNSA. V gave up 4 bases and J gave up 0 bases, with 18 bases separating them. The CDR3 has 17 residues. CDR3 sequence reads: CASSSNHGTLANYGYTF. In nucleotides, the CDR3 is TGTGCCAGCAGCTCCAATCACGGGACACTAGCTAACTATGGCTACACCTTC. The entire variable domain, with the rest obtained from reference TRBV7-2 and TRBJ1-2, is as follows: GAGVSQSPSNKVTEKGKDVELRCDPISGHTALYWYRQSLGQGLEFLIYFQGNSAPDKSGLPSDRFSAERTGGSVSTLTIQRTQQEDSAVYLCASSSNHGTLANYGYTFGSGTRLTVV.

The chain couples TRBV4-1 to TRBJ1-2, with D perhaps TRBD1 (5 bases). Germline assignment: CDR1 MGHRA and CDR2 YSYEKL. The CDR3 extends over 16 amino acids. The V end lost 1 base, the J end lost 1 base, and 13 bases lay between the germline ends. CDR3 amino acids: CASSQVGRQGNYGYTF. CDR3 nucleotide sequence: TGCGCCAGCAGCCAAGTTGGGCGGCAGGGTAACTATGGCTACACCTTC.

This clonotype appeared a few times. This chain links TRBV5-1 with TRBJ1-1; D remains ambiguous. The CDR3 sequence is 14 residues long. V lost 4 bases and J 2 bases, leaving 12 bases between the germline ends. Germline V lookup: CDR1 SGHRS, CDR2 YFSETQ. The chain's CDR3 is CASSPPGANTEAFF. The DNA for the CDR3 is TGCGCCAGCAGCCCCCCGGGAGCCAACACTGAAGCTTTCTTT. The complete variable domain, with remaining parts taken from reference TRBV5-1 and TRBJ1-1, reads KAGVTQTPRYLIKTRGQQVTLSCSPISGHRSVSWYQQTPGQGLQFLFEYFSETQRNKGNFPGRFSGRQFSNSRSEMNVSTLELGDSALYLCASSPPGANTEAFFGQGTRLTVV.

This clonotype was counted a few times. In DNA form, the CDR3 reads TGTGCCAGCAGCTTACTATGGGGATCCTACGAGCAGTACTTC. Its protein is CASSLLWGSYEQYF. The chain employs TRBV7-2 and TRBJ2-7; unclear D gene. V was trimmed by 2 bases and J by 1 base, leaving 9 bases between them. CDR1 and CDR2 (germline): SGHTA, FQGNSA. There are 14 residues in the CDR3.

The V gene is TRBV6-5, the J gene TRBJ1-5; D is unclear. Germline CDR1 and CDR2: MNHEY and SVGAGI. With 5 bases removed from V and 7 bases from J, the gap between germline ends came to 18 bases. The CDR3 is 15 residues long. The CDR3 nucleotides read TGTGCCAGCAGTCACGACGGGTTGTTCCGGCAGCCCCAGCATTTT. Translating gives CASSHDGLFRQPQHF.

CDR3 region: CASSRGTMKDGYTF. CDR3 in DNA: TGCGCCAGCAGCCGGGGGACAATGAAGGATGGCTACACCTTC. The chain joins TRBV4-1 to TRBJ1-2; a possible D gene is TRBD1 (6 bases). Trimming left V 4 bases short and J 6 bases short, with 15 bases between. The length of the CDR3 is 14 residues. Germline values: CDR1 MGHRA, CDR2 YSYEKL.

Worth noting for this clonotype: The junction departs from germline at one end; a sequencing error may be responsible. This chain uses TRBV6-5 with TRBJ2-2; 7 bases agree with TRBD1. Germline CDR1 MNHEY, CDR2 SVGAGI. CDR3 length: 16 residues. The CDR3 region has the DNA TGTGGCAGCAGTTACTCGGGACAGTGGAACACCGGGGAGCTGTTTTTT. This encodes CGSSYSGQWNTGELFF.

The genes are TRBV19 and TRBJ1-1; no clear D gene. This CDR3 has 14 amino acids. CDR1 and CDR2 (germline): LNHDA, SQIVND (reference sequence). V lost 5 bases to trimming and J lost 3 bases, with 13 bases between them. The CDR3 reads CASSLTPGYTEAFF. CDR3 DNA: TGTGCCAGTAGTTTGACGCCGGGGTACACTGAAGCTTTCTTT.

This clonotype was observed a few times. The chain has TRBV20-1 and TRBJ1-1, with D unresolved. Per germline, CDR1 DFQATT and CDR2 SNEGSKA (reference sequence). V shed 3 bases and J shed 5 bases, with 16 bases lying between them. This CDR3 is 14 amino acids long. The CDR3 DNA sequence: TGCAGTGCTAGTGCCGACGGGGTAGGGACTGAAGCTTTCTTT. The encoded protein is CSASADGVGTEAFF.

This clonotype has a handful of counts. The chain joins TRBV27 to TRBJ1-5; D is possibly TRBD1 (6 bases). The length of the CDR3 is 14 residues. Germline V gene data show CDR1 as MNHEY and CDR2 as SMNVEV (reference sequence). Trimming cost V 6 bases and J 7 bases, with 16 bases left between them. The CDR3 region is CASSPRQGWQPQHF. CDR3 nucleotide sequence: TGTGCCAGCAGCCCCCGTCAGGGGTGGCAGCCCCAGCATTTT.

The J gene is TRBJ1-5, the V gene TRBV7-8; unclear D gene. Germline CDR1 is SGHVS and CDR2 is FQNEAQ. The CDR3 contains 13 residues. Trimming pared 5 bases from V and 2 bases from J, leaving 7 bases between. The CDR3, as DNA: TGTGCCAGCAGCCGACGTCGCAATCAGCCCCAGCATTTT. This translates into CASSRRRNQPQHF.

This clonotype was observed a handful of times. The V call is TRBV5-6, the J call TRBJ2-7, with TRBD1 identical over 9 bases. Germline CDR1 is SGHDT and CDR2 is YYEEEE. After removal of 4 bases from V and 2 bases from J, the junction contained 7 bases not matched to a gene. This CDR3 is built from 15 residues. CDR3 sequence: CASSRGDRDTYEQYF. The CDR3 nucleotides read TGTGCCAGCAGCAGGGGGGACAGGGATACCTACGAGCAGTACTTC.

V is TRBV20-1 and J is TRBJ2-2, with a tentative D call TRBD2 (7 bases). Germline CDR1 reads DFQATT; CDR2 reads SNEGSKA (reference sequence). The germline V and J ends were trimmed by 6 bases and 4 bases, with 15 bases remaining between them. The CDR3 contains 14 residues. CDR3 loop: CSAEGGGLTGELFF. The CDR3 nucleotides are TGCAGTGCAGAGGGAGGGGGTCTCACCGGGGAGCTGTTTTTT.

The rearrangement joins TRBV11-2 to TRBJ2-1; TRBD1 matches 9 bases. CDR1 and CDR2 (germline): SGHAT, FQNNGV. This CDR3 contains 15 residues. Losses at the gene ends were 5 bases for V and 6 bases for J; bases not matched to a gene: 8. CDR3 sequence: CASSPRDRVSNEQFF. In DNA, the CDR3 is TGTGCCAGCAGCCCCAGGGACAGGGTTTCCAATGAGCAGTTCTTC.

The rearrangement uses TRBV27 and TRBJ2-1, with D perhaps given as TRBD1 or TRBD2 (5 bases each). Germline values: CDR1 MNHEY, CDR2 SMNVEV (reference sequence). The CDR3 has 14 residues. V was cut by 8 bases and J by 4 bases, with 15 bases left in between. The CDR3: CASALGPGYNEQFF. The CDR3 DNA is TGTGCCAGCGCTCTGGGACCTGGATACAATGAGCAGTTCTTC.

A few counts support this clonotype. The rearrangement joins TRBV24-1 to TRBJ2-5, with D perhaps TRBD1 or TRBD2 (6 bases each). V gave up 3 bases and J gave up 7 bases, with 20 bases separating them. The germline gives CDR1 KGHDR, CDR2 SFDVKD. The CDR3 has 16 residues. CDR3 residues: CATSDPGQRGLGTQYF. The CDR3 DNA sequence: TGTGCCACCAGTGATCCTGGCCAACGGGGGCTGGGGACCCAGTACTTC.

The DNA of the CDR3 is TGCGCCAGCAACGCCGGGGGCTCCTACGAGCAGTACTTC. Protein: CASNAGGSYEQYF. The chain is built from TRBV5-1 and TRBJ2-7; D may be TRBD2 (6 bases). The V and J ends lost 6 bases and 0 bases respectively, with 10 bases between them. CDR3 length: 13 amino acids. The V gene's germline CDR1 is SGHRS and CDR2 YFSETQ.

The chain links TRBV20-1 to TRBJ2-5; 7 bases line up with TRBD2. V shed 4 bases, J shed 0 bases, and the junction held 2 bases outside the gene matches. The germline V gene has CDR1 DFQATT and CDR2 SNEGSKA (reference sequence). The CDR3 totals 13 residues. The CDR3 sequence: CSAKRDYQETQYF. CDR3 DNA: TGCAGTGCTAAGCGGGACTACCAAGAGACCCAGTACTTC.

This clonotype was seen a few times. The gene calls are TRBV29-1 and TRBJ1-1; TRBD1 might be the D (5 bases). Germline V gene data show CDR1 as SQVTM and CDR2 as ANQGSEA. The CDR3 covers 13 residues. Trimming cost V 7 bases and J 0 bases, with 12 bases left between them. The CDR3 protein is CSGRGAMNTEAFF. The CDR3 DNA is TGCAGCGGTAGGGGCGCCATGAACACTGAAGCTTTCTTT.

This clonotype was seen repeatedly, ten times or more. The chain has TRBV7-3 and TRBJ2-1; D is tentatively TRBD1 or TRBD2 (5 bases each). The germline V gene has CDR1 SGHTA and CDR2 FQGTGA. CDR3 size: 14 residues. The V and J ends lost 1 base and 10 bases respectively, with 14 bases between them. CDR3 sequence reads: CASSLRDGHGEQFF. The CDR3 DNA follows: TGTGCCAGCAGCTTAAGGGACGGGCATGGCGAGCAGTTCTTC. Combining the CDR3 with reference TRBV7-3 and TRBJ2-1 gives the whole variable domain GAGVSQTPSNKVTEKGKYVELRCDPISGHTALYWYRQSLGQGPEFLIYFQGTGAADDSGLPNDRFFAVRPEGSVSTLKIQRTERGDSAVYLCASSLRDGHGEQFFGPGTRLTVL.

The CDR3, as DNA: TGTGCCAGCAGCTATAAGGGGGGACAGGGATTTTCTGAAGCTTTCTTT. This gives the protein CASSYKGGQGFSEAFF. This chain connects TRBV7-9 to TRBJ1-1; 9 bases align to TRBD1. The CDR3 is 16 amino acids. V shed 4 bases, J shed 6 bases, and the junction held 12 bases outside the gene matches. Germline V gene data show CDR1 as SEHNR and CDR2 as FQNEAQ (reference sequence).